The present entry profiles one TCR beta chain with its context. Which antigen it targets is not known. Nothing much larger sits one base from this clone, and base qualities are not available. The CDR3 goes from the cysteine to the phenylalanine over 14 residues. Only the CDR3 region is kept as DNA, spanning 42 bases read in frame from base 1. Here V drops 3 bases and J drops 5 bases, and the junction holds 2 bases not matched to any gene. The CDR1 and CDR2 encoded by the germline V gene are KGHSH and LQKENI. The sample is drawn from a study of OX40 agonist ivuxolimab in advanced cancers. About the full investigation: Ivuxolimab, which targeted the costimulatory receptor OX40 (CD134), was an agonistic, fully human IgG2 monoclonal antibody. Prior anti-PD-1, anti-PD-L1 or anti-CTLA-4 therapy was permitted, and checkpoint inhibitors had been received by 40% to 50% of dose-escalation patients. The point of sequencing TCRbeta in the periphery was to test whether ivuxolimab changed TCR sequence diversity and drove clonal T-cell expansion. In the dose-escalation cohort, 70% to 85% of patients were male, and the mean age was approximately 55 years, with a range of about 23 to 90. Intravenous ivuxolimab was administered to patients every 2 weeks at six dose levels: 0.01, 0.1, 0.3, 1.5, 3 and 10 mg/kg. Partial responses occurred in three dose-escalation patients: two with cutaneous melanoma and one with hepatocellular carcinoma. Of the roughly 52 dose-escalation patients, hepatocellular carcinoma was present in 19, melanoma in around 15, renal cell carcinoma in 9 and head and neck cancer in 9. The paper reports the monotherapy dose-escalation portion (N = 52 patients) of the phase I ivuxolimab trial. Overall study results and their limits: On average, CD8+ T cells showed more expanded clones than CD4+ T cells after ivuxolimab. Low levels of normalized T-cell clonal expansion were also shown by some nonresponding patients. At doses of 0.1 to 3.0 mg/kg, clonal expansion of both CD4+ and CD8+ blood T cells was observed from baseline to week 6. The antigen specificity of the clonally expanded peripheral T cells was not determined. In the 0.1-3.0 mg/kg groups, partial responders were among the patients with the lowest normalized peripheral clonal expansion, particularly in CD8+ T cells.

Genomic DNA was isolated from the sorted cells so that the TCRbeta CDR3 region could be sequenced. The immunoSEQ Assay was used for sequencing of TCRbeta CDR3 regions. As stored in TCRdb, this immuneACCESS dataset retains in-frame rearrangements with V and J assigned. A fraction of the clones does not appear; measured against another copy, unresolved V genes explain less than half of the discrepancy, and the remainder lacks a known reason. The sample yields 40,000 to 60,000 clones; 92% were counted once. The biggest ten clones account for about 7% of the sample. Patients with autoimmune disease history or receiving systemic immunosuppression were excluded from the trial. In every dose cohort, peripheral blood was drawn for TCR sequencing at baseline, cycle 4 day 1, and cycle 7 day 1. The samples were drawn from a first-in-human, open-label, multicenter phase I dose-escalation trial of ivuxolimab. Adults with locally advanced or metastatic head and neck squamous cell, hepatocellular, melanoma or renal cell carcinoma were enrolled in the trial. Before TCR sequencing, CD4+ T cells and CD8+ T cells from peripheral blood were sorted into separate populations.

This TCR came from an adult with an advanced solid tumor such as melanoma, head and neck, liver or kidney cancer. Sequencing was performed on CD4+ or CD8+ T cells sorted from blood, taken in a trial of the OX40 agonist ivuxolimab. Rearrangement joined TRBV18 to TRBJ2-1; TRBD1 lines up with 9 middle nucleotides. The CDR3 sequence is CASSPDRGNNEQFF. Here is the DNA: TGTGCCAGCTCACCGGACAGGGGCAACAATGAGCAGTTCTTC.